This passage covers 17 T cell receptor beta chains from one sample sequenced in a study of blood T cell repertoires in COVID-19 (dated by TCRdb to 2020 to 2022). Library generation was performed with the immunoSEQ multiplex PCR assay. The table was pulled from immuneACCESS by TCRdb, which kept in-frame rearrangements only. Such tables lose some clones; where checked, under half of the loss comes from unresolved V genes, and the rest has no known cause. The table for this sample lists approximately 390,000 clones; 80% to 90% of them were counted only once. The ten largest clonotypes hold about 2.1% of the sample. The specimen was peripheral blood. These receptors were collected from a woman aged 55-70 years with COVID-19, enrolled during active disease.

J is TRBJ1-1 and V is TRBV11-2; no clear D gene. The V and J ends lost 5 bases and 10 bases respectively, with 20 bases between them. Germline-derived CDR1 and CDR2 are SGHAT and FQNNGV. This CDR3 spans 14 amino acids. The CDR3 loop is CASSPTSTGLGAFF. The CDR3 region has the DNA TGTGCCAGCAGCCCGACTTCGACGGGGTTGGGAGCTTTCTTT.

This rearrangement joins TRBV6-6 to TRBJ2-2; D not certain. The CDR3 consists of 15 residues. The germline V and J ends were trimmed by 1 base and 0 bases, with 6 bases remaining between them. CDR1 and CDR2 (germline): MNHNY, SVGAGI (reference sequence). CDR3 DNA: TGTGCCAGCAGTTACTACAAGACGAACACCGGGGAGCTGTTTTTT. Protein product: CASSYYKTNTGELFF.

The rearrangement links TRBV6-5 to TRBJ1-3; no firm D call. This CDR3 region has 13 residues. Trimming stripped 6 bases from V and 0 bases from J, with 6 bases between. Germline V gene sequence: CDR1 MNHEY, CDR2 SVGAGI. Written as DNA, the CDR3 is TGTGCCAGCAGGGTGAGCTCTGGAAACACCATATATTTT. It is translated as CASRVSSGNTIYF.

Comment on this clone: Other DNA variants within this sample encode the same CDR3. The chain uses TRBV19 and TRBJ2-7, with 10 bases aligning to TRBD2. V lost 3 bases, J lost 3 bases, and 2 bases stayed unmatched. Germline V gene sequence: CDR1 LNHDA, CDR2 SQIVND (reference sequence). This CDR3 spans 14 amino acids. CDR3 nucleotide sequence: TGTGCCAGTAGTATGGCTAGCGGGGGCTACGAGCAGTACTTC. It translates to CASSMASGGYEQYF. Full variable domain (missing parts from reference TRBV19 and TRBJ2-7): DGGITQSPKYLFRKEGQNVTLSCEQNLNHDAMYWYRQDPGQGLRLIYYSQIVNDFQKGDIAEGYSVSREKKESFPLTVTSAQKNPTAFYLCASSMASGGYEQYFGPGTRLTVT.

This clone was seen just once. Other DNA sequences within the sample encode an identical CDR3. The chain uses TRBV5-1 and TRBJ1-1; D is unresolved. From germline, CDR1 is SGHRS and CDR2 YFSETQ. The germline V and J ends were trimmed by 2 bases and 1 base, with 6 bases remaining between them. This CDR3 has 13 residues. In DNA form, the CDR3 reads TGCGCCAGCAGCTTTGGGAGGAACACTGAAGCTTTCTTT. It codes for CASSFGRNTEAFF.

V is TRBV28 and J is TRBJ1-1; 11 bases map to TRBD1. This CDR3 is built from 17 residues. With 3 bases clipped from V and 4 bases from J, the junction kept 10 bases outside the gene matches. Germline CDR1 and CDR2: MDHEN and SYDVKM. This CDR3 reads CASSLGTGGPLGTEAFF. CDR3 DNA sequence: TGTGCCAGCAGTTTGGGGACAGGGGGGCCCCTGGGCACTGAAGCTTTCTTT.

V gene TRBV7-9 combines with J gene TRBJ2-3; D call uncertain. Germline loops: CDR1 SEHNR, CDR2 FQNEAQ (reference sequence). The CDR3 consists of 15 residues. V lost 0 bases and J 5 bases, leaving 12 bases between the germline ends. This CDR3 reads CASSLASTLRDTQYF. For the CDR3, the DNA is TGTGCCAGCAGCTTAGCCTCCACCTTGAGAGATACGCAGTATTTT. Full variable domain (missing parts from reference TRBV7-9 and TRBJ2-3): DTGVSQNPRHKITKRGQNVTFRCDPISEHNRLYWYRQTLGQGPEFLTYFQNEAQLEKSRLLSDRFSAERPKGSFSTLEIQRTEQGDSAMYLCASSLASTLRDTQYFGPGTRLTVL.

This sequence joins TRBV6-1 and TRBJ2-4; the D gene is possibly TRBD2 (5 bases). This CDR3 contains 14 residues. Germline V gene lookup returns CDR1 MNHNS and CDR2 SASEGT. The V and J ends lost 1 base and 1 base respectively, with 5 bases between them. DNA for the CDR3: TGTGCCAGCAGTGAAGGAGGGGCCAAAAACATTCAGTACTTC. It translates to CASSEGGAKNIQYF.

The chain has TRBV7-3 and TRBJ2-2, with D perhaps matching TRBD1 (6 bases). V dropped 5 bases and J dropped 0 bases, with 13 bases sitting between them. This CDR3 comprises 16 residues. Germline V gene sequence: CDR1 SGHTA, CDR2 FQGTGA. The CDR3 here is CASSPERGTNTGELFF. The CDR3 DNA sequence: TGTGCCAGCAGCCCCGAAAGGGGGACGAACACCGGGGAGCTGTTTTTT.

The chain joins TRBV5-1 to TRBJ1-1; 7 nucleotides line up with TRBD1. The CDR3 consists of 16 residues. The ends lost 3 bases at V and 1 base at J; junction bases unmatched: 9. CDR1 and CDR2 from the germline V gene are SGHRS and YFSETQ. Written as DNA, the CDR3 is TGCGCCAGCAGCTCCCCGCAGACAGGGAAGAACACTGAAGCTTTCTTT. As protein: CASSSPQTGKNTEAFF. The full variable domain, its missing parts supplied by reference TRBV5-1 and TRBJ1-1, is KAGVTQTPRYLIKTRGQQVTLSCSPISGHRSVSWYQQTPGQGLQFLFEYFSETQRNKGNFPGRFSGRQFSNSRSEMNVSTLELGDSALYLCASSSPQTGKNTEAFFGQGTRLTVV.

This rearrangement joins TRBV6-5 to TRBJ2-7; D may be TRBD1 (6 bases). This CDR3 is 15 amino acids long. Germline loops: CDR1 MNHEY, CDR2 SVGAGI. V lost 0 bases, J lost 2 bases, and 11 bases lay in between. The CDR3 DNA sequence: TGTGCCAGCAGTTACTCCGGGACATTTGCCTACGAGCAGTACTTC. It codes for CASSYSGTFAYEQYF.

The chain employs TRBV6-5 and TRBJ1-1; 9 bases are shared with TRBD1. Germline V gene sequence: CDR1 MNHEY, CDR2 SVGAGI. This CDR3 has 16 amino acids. The ends lost 3 bases at V and 3 bases at J; junction bases unmatched: 8. The CDR3 DNA is TGTGCCAGCAGTTATGCCTCCGGGACAGGGCACACTGAAGCTTTCTTT. This encodes CASSYASGTGHTEAFF.

The rearrangement links TRBV3-1 (or the pseudogene TRBV3-2) to TRBJ2-7; 7 bases are a match to TRBD1. Looked up from germline, CDR1 is LGHDT and CDR2 is YNNKEL (reference sequence). This CDR3 spans 13 amino acids. V lost 4 bases and J lost 5; bases outside the gene matches: 5. Here the CDR3 reads CASSLRQGHEQYF. DNA of the CDR3: TGTGCCAGCAGCCTACGACAGGGCCACGAGCAGTACTTC.

This clone appeared once. This chain's CDR3 is CASGARVMNTEAFF. CDR3 coding DNA: TGTGCCAGCGGGGCCCGGGTCATGAACACTGAAGCTTTCTTT. The genes are TRBV2 and TRBJ1-1, with D possibly matching TRBD1 (5 bases). CDR3 length: 14 residues. V lost 8 bases and J lost 0, with 13 bases in between. Germline V gene lookup returns CDR1 SNHLY and CDR2 FYNNEI.

V is TRBV3-1 (or the pseudogene TRBV3-2) and J is TRBJ1-4; D is possibly TRBD1 (5 bases). The CDR3 spans 15 residues. The V and J ends lost 2 bases and 10 bases respectively, with 17 bases between them. Looked up from germline, CDR1 is LGHDT and CDR2 is YNNKEL (reference sequence). The CDR3 sequence: CASSQFGAPGGKLFF. CDR3 coding DNA: TGTGCCAGCAGCCAATTTGGGGCCCCGGGAGGAAAACTGTTTTTT.

The chain joins TRBV2 to TRBJ2-2, with D maybe TRBD2 (5 bases). Germline lookup yields CDR1 SNHLY and CDR2 FYNNEI. Trimming took 10 bases from V and 6 from J, leaving 15 bases between them. CDR3 length: 13 residues. The CDR3 coding sequence is TGTGCCACTACTGACCGGAGGTCCGGGGAGCTGTTTTTT. Protein: CATTDRRSGELFF.

This chain connects TRBV5-6 to TRBJ2-3, with 8 positions matching TRBD1. The V and J ends lost 4 bases and 14 bases, in that order; junction bases with no gene match: 9. The germline gives CDR1 SGHDT, CDR2 YYEEEE. The CDR3 totals 12 residues. The CDR3 nucleotides read TGTGCCAGCAGCGACAGGACAGGGCATATGTATTTT. Protein: CASSDRTGHMYF.